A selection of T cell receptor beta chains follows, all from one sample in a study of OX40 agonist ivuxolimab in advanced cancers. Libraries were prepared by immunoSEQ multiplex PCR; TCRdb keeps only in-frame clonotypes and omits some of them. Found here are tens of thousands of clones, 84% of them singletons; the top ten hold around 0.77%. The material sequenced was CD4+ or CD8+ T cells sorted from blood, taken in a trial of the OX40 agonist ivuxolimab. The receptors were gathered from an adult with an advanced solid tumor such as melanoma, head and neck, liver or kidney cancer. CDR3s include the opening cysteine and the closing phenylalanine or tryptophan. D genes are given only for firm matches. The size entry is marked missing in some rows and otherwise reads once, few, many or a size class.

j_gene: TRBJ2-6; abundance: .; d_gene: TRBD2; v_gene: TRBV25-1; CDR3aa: CASTRSGGVTRANVLTF; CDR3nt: TGTGCCAGCACCCGAAGCGGGGGGGTAACGCGGGCCAACGTCCTGACTTTC
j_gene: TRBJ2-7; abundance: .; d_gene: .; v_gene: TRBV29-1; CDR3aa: CSVGGASASEQYF; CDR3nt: TGCAGCGTGGGGGGGGCTAGCGCATCTGAGCAGTACTTC
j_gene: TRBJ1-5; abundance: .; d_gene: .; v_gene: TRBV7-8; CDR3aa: CASSYRDSNQPQHF; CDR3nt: TGTGCCAGCAGCTACCGGGACAGCAATCAGCCCCAGCATTTT
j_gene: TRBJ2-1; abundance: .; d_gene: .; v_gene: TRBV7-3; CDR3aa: CASSNGPEQFF; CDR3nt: TGTGCCAGCAGTAATGGACCGGAGCAGTTCTTC
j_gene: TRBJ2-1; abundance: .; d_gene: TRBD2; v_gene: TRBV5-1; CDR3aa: CASSVGLAGVYEQFF; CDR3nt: TGCGCCAGCAGTGTTGGACTAGCGGGAGTCTATGAGCAGTTCTTC
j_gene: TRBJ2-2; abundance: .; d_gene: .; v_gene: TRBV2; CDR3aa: CASTLTEYTGELFF; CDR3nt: TGTGCCAGCACCCTGACAGAGTACACCGGGGAGCTGTTTTTT
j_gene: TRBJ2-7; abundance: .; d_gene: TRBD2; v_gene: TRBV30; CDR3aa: CAWRRPSGGIYEQYF; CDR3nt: TGTGCCTGGAGACGGCCTAGCGGGGGCATCTACGAGCAGTACTTC
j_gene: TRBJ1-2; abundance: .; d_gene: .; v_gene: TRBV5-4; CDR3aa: CASSFPQGAINYGYTF; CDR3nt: TGTGCCAGCAGCTTTCCCCAGGGCGCTATTAACTATGGCTACACCTTC
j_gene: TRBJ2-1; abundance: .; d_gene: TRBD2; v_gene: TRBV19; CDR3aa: CASRKAGGGNEQFF; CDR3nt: TGTGCCAGTAGAAAAGCGGGGGGAGGCAATGAGCAGTTCTTC
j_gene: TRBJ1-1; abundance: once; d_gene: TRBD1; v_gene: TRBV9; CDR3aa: CASSATGTGAEAFF; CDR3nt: TGTGCCAGCAGCGCCACAGGCACAGGGGCTGAAGCTTTCTTT
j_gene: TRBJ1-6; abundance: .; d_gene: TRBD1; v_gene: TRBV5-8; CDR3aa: CASSTYRGTSPLHF; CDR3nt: TGTGCCAGCAGCACCTACAGGGGAACTTCACCCCTCCACTTT
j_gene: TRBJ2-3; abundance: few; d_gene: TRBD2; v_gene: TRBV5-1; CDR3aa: CASTRTSMSTDTQYF; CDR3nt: TGCGCCAGCACCCGGACTAGCATGAGCACAGATACGCAGTATTTT
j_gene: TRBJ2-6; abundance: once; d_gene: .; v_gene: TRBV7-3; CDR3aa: CASSRGGSGANVLTF; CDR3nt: TGTGCCAGCAGCCGAGGTGGCTCTGGGGCCAACGTCCTGACTTTC
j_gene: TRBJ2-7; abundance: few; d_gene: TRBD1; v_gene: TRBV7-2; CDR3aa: CASSDRGRGEQYF; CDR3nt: TGTGCCAGCAGTGACAGGGGGCGAGGCGAGCAGTACTTC